This T cell receptor (beta chain) comes out of a study of blood T cell repertoires in COVID-19. The overall study: Sample material is recorded as cDNA or gDNA derived from T cells, B-cell-depleted T cells, or PBMCs.

Trimming at V came to 2 bases and at J to 6 bases, leaving 4 bases not matched to a gene. In germline, CDR1 is MNHEY, CDR2 SVGAGI. The CDR3 loop spans 13 amino acids. The Seattle patients, enrolled during active infection, were followed longitudinally. Authors' processing steps: Reference gene primer amplification in the assay estimated nucleated cell counts. Method: immunoSEQ multiplex PCR; TCRdb's copy keeps in-frame clones and lacks some. That table furnishes V, J and clone size, whereas the DNA furnished D and trimming. The repertoire holds some 390,000 clones, with 89% as singletons. V usage is TRBV6-5 and J usage is TRBJ2-7; 7 nucleotides match TRBD1. Specimen: peripheral blood. The TCR was taken from a woman aged 40 to 55 with COVID-19, enrolled during active disease. CDR3 region: CASSYGTAIEQYF. The CDR3 coding sequence is TGTGCCAGCAGTTACGGGACAGCTATCGAGCAGTACTTC.